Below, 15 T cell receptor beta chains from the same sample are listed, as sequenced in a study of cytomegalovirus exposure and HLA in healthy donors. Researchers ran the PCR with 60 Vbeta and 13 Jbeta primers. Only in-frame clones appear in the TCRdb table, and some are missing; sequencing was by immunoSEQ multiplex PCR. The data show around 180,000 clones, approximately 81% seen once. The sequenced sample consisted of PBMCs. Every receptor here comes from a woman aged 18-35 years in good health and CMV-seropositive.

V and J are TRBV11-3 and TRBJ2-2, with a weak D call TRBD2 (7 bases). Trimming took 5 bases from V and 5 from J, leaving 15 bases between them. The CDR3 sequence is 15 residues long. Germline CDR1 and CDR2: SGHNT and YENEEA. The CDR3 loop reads CASSEAGARTGELFF. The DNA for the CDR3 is TGTGCCAGCAGCGAGGCGGGGGCGCGGACCGGGGAGCTGTTTTTT.

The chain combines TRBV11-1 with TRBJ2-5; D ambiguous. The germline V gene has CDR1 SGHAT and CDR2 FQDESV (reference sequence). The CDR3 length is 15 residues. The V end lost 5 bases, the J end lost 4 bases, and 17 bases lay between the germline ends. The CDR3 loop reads CASSPRTPDGETQYF. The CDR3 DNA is TGTGCCAGCAGCCCGCGAACCCCCGATGGAGAGACCCAGTACTTC.

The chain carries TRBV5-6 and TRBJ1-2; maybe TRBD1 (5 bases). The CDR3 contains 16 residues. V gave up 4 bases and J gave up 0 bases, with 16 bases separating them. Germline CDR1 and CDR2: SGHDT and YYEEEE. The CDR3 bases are TGTGCCAGCAGCCCCGAGTGGGGCGGACCTAACTATGGCTACACCTTC. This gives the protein CASSPEWGGPNYGYTF.

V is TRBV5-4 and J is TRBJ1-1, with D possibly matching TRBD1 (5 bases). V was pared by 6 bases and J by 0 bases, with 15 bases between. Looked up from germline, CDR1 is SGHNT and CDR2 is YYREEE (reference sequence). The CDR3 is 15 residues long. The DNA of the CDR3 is TGTGCCAGCACCCGGGAGAGACAGATGAACACTGAAGCTTTCTTT. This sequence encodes CASTRERQMNTEAFF.

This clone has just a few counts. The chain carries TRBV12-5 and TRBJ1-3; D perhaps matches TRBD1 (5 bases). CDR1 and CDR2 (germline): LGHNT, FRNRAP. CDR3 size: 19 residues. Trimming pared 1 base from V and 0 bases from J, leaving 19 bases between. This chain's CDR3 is CASGLAYGGDYDSGNTIYF. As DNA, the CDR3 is TGTGCTAGTGGTTTGGCCTACGGGGGGGACTACGACTCTGGAAACACCATATATTTT.

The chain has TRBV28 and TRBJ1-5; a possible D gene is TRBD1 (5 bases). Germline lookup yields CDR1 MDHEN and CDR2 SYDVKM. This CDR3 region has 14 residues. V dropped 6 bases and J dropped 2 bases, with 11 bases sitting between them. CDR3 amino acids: CASSNGHRNQPQHF. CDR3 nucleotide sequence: TGTGCCAGCAGCAATGGACACCGCAATCAGCCCCAGCATTTT.

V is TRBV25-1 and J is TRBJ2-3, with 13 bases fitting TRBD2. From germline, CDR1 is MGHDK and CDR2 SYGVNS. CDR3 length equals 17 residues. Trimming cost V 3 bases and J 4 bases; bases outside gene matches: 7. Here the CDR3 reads CASSDPTTSGGPDTQYF. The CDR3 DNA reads TGTGCCAGCAGTGATCCTACGACTAGCGGGGGGCCAGATACGCAGTATTTT.

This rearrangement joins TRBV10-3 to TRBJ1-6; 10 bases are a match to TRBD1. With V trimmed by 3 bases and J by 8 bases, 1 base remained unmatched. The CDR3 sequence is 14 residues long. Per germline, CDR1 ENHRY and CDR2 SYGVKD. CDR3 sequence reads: CAISDGTGDSPLHF. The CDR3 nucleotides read TGTGCCATCAGTGACGGGACAGGGGATTCACCCCTCCACTTT.

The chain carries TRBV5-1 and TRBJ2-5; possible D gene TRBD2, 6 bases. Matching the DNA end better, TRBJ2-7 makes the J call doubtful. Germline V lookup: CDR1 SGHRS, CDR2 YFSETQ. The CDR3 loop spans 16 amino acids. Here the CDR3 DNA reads TGCGCCAGCAGCTTGCTGTCGGGGGATAAGTCCTACGAGCAGTACTTC. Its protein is CASSLLSGDKSYEQYF.

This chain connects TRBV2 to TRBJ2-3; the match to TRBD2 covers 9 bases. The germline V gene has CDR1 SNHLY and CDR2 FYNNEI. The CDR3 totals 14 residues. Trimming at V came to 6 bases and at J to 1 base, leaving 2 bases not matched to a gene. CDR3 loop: CASRLAGGTDTQYF. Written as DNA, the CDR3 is TGTGCCAGCAGACTAGCGGGCGGCACAGATACGCAGTATTTT.

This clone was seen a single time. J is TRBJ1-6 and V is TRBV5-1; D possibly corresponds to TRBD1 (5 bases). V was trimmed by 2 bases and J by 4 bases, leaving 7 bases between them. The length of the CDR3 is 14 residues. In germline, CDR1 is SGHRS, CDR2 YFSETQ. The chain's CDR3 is CASSFRGYNSPLHF. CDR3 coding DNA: TGCGCCAGCAGCTTTAGGGGTTATAATTCACCCCTCCACTTT.

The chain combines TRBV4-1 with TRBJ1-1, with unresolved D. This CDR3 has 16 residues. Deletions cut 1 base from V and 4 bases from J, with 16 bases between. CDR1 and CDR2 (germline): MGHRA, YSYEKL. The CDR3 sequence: CASSQGPGRKVTEAFF. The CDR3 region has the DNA TGCGCCAGCAGCCAAGGACCCGGGAGAAAAGTCACTGAAGCTTTCTTT.

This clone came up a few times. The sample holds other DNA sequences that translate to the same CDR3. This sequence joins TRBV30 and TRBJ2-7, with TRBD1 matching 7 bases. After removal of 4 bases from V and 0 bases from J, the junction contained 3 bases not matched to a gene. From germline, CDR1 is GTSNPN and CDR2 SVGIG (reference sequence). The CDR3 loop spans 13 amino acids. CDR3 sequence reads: CAWTRDSSYEQYF. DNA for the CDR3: TGTGCCTGGACCCGGGACAGCTCCTACGAGCAGTACTTC. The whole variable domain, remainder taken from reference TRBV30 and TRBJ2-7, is SQTIHQWPATLVQPVGSPLSLECTVEGTSNPNLYWYRQAAGRGLQLLFYSVGIGQISSEVPQNLSASRPQDRQFILSSKKLLLSDSGFYLCAWTRDSSYEQYFGPGTRLTVT.

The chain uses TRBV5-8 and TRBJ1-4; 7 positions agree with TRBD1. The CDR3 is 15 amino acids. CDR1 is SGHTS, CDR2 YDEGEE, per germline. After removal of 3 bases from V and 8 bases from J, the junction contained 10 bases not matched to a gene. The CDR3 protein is CASSSGTDKGEKLFF. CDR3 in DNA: TGTGCCAGCAGCTCAGGGACAGACAAAGGAGAAAAACTGTTTTTT.

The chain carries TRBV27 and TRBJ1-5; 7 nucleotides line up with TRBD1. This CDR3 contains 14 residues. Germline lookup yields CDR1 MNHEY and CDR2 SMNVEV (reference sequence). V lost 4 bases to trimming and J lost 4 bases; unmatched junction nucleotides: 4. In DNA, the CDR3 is TGTGCCAGCAGTTATAGACAGGGTAATCAGCCCCAGCATTTT. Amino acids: CASSYRQGNQPQHF.